These T cell receptor beta chains were read from a single sample in a study of metastatic and nonmetastatic thyroid tumors. TCRdb recomputed clones from the PCR reads via MiXCR. This sample has approximately 30,000 clones, with more than 20% found just once. Sequencing was carried out using blood. The receptors derive from a female donor with papillary thyroid cancer or a benign thyroid nodule (not recorded which). Some clones in this sample may be carry-over from other donors' samples. The CDR3 runs from the conserved cysteine through the conserved F or W. A D gene is named only where the DNA matches it firmly. The listing skips clone size in some rows; elsewhere it reads once, few, many or a size class.

>NA|TRBV29-1|many|TRBJ2-1
TGCAGCGTCCAGGTGTGGGGAGCGACCAACAATGAGCAGTTCTTC
CSVQVWGATNNEQFF
>NA|TRBV20-1|medium-sized|TRBJ2-7
TGCAGTGCTGTCCCCTTTACCGGGGGCCTACCCTACGAGCAGTACTTC
CSAVPFTGGLPYEQYF
>TRBD2|TRBV30|many|TRBJ2-2
TGTGCCTGGAGTGACAGTCGTGGGACTAGCGGGAGATGGAACACCGGGGAGCTGTTTTTT
CAWSDSRGTSGRWNTGELFF
>TRBD1|TRBV27|many|TRBJ2-1
TGTGCCAGCAGTTTGGGACAGGGCCCCTACAATGAGCAGTTCTTC
CASSLGQGPYNEQFF
>TRBD1|TRBV6-2/TRBV6-3|medium-sized|TRBJ1-6
TGTGCCAGCAGTTTGGACGCAGGGGGCCTAGATTTGGAACCCCTCCACTTT
CASSLDAGGLDLEPLHF
>NA|TRBV4-1|many|TRBJ1-1
TGCGCCAGCAGCCAAGATGGAAGATCACAGGAGGAAGCTTTCTTT
CASSQDGRSQEEAFF
>NA|TRBV6-5|NA|TRBJ2-7
TGTGCCAGCAGCTTATCGGGAGAAACCCACGAGCAGTACTTC
CASSLSGETHEQYF
>NA|TRBV5-1|NA|TRBJ2-3
TGCGCCAGCAGCTTGGCGCAGGCCCTTAGGACAGATACGCAGTATTTT
CASSLAQALRTDTQYF
>NA|TRBV5-1|many|TRBJ2-5
TGCGCCAGCAGCTTGGGTCAAGAGACCCAGTACTTC
CASSLGQETQYF
>NA|TRBV15|few|TRBJ1-6
TGTGCCACCAGCAGAGAACAAGCCGGAAATTCACCCCTCCACTTT
CATSREQAGNSPLHF
>NA|TRBV6-1|medium-sized|TRBJ2-1
TGTGCCAGCAGTACGGACAGCCGTATGGACAATGAGCAGTTCTTC
CASSTDSRMDNEQFF
>NA|TRBV9|many|TRBJ2-7
TGTGCCAGCAACGGAGGGGGCATCAACGAGCAGTACTTC
CASNGGGINEQYF
>NA|TRBV28|medium-sized|TRBJ2-1
TGTGCCAGCAGTTTAGCAGGTCTGGACAATGAGCAGTTCTTC
CASSLAGLDNEQFF
>TRBD1|TRBV12-3/TRBV12-4|medium-sized|TRBJ2-7
TGTGCCAGCAGTTTGACAGGGGGGTCCCACTACGAGCAGTACTTC
CASSLTGGSHYEQYF
>TRBD1|TRBV19|NA|TRBJ1-1
TGTGCCAGTAGTATCGGACAGGGGATCACTGAAGCTTTCTTT
CASSIGQGITEAFF
>NA|TRBV7-9|many|TRBJ1-5
TGTGCCAGCAGCTTAGAAGGGAGCAATCAGCCCCAGCATTTT
CASSLEGSNQPQHF
>NA|TRBV7-3|NA|TRBJ2-7
TGTGCCAGCAGCCCAAACGCCCCTGGGTACGAGCAGTACTTC
CASSPNAPGYEQYF
>NA|TRBV6-5|many|TRBJ1-2
TGTGCCAGCAGTTACGTACAGAGTTATGGCTACACCTTC
CASSYVQSYGYTF
>NA|TRBV20-1|NA|TRBJ2-3
TGCAGTGCATATGTTGCGGAGAGCACAGATACGCAGTATTTT
CSAYVAESTDTQYF
>NA|TRBV6-1|few|TRBJ2-1
TGTGCCAGCACTCCACTATCTGGAGATTTGGAGCAGTTCTTC
CASTPLSGDLEQFF
>NA|TRBV6-6|many|TRBJ2-1
TGTGCCAGCAGTTACGCTGACAGTTACAATGAGCAGTTCTTC
CASSYADSYNEQFF
>TRBD1|TRBV20-1|NA|TRBJ2-6
TGCAGTACTAAACAGGGGAACCCTGGGGCCAACGTCCTGACTTTC
CSTKQGNPGANVLTF
>NA|TRBV6-1|few|TRBJ2-7
TGTGCCAGCAGGCCACTTCCTGGGACATCCTACACCTACGAGCAGTACTTC
CASRPLPGTSYTYEQYF
>NA|TRBV9|NA|TRBJ1-1
TGTGCCAGCAGCGCGGAGGGTAAGACTGAAGCTTTCTTT
CASSAEGKTEAFF
>NA|TRBV12-3/TRBV12-4|few|TRBJ1-5
TGTGCCAGCAGTTTAGGACACCAATCTGGGGACCAGCATTTT
CASSLGHQSGDQHF
>NA|TRBV3-1|many|TRBJ1-5
TGTGCCAGCAGCCAAGCCTCCAATCAGCCCCAGCATTTT
CASSQASNQPQHF
>NA|TRBV20-1|NA|TRBJ2-1
TGCAGTGCTAGGTGGGGGGGCGATCTGAATGAGCAGTTCTTC
CSARWGGDLNEQFF
>NA|TRBV3-1|many|TRBJ2-3
TGTGCCAGCAGCCCCCCGGGGTACCCTAGCACAGATACGCAGTATTTT
CASSPPGYPSTDTQYF
>NA|TRBV5-6|many|TRBJ1-1
TGTGCCAGCAGCTTGGCGAGGACAGTCATGAACACTGAAGCTTTCTTT
CASSLARTVMNTEAFF